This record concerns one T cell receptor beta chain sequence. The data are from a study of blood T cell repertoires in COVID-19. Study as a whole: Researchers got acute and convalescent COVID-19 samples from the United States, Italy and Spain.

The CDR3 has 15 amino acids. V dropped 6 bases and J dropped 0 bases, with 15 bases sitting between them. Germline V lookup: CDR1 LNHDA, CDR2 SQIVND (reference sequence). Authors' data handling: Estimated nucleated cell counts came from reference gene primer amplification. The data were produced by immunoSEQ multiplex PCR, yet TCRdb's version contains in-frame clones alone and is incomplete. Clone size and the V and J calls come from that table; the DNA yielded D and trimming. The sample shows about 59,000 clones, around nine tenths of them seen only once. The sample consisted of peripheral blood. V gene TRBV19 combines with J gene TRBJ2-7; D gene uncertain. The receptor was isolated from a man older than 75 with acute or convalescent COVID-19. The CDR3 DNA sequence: TGTGCCAGTAGGGTCCGCGGAGACGGCTCCTACGAGCAGTACTTC. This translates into CASRVRGDGSYEQYF.